One sample yielded the 5 T cell receptor beta chains listed below, sequenced in a study of graft-versus-host responses after intestinal transplantation. These receptors lack a known antigen. Measured with immunoSEQ multiplex PCR; TCRdb has only the in-frame clones, and not every one. The data contain about 100,000 clones, roughly 87% of them singletons. The sample was unstimulated CD4+ T cells sorted from spleen or lymph node cells, taken before transplant. These receptors originate from a human donor who was the organ donor for an intestinal transplant.

The CDR3 loop is CASSGQGNQPQHF. The CDR3 DNA reads as TGCGCCAGCAGTGGACAGGGCAATCAGCCCCAGCATTTT. V usage is TRBV10-2 and J usage is TRBJ1-5; TRBD1 might be the D (6 bases). CDR1 WSHSY and CDR2 SAAADI come from the germline V gene. There are 13 residues in the CDR3. V dropped 4 bases and J dropped 2 bases, with 6 bases sitting between them.

CDR3 region: CATSRDPRGYEKLFF. The CDR3 nucleotides read TGTGCCACCAGCAGAGACCCCAGGGGGTATGAAAAACTGTTTTTT. V and J are TRBV15 and TRBJ1-4; 7 bases are shared with TRBD1. The CDR3 covers 15 residues. CDR1 is LNHNV and CDR2 is YYDKDF in the germline V gene (reference sequence). V gave up 0 bases and J gave up 6 bases; unmatched junction bases: 4.

The V call is TRBV7-9, the J call TRBJ2-3; D call uncertain. Germline V gene data show CDR1 as SEHNR and CDR2 as FQNEAQ (reference sequence). The CDR3 is 12 amino acids. V dropped 3 bases and J dropped 7 bases, with 8 bases sitting between them. CDR3 in DNA: TGTGCCAGCAGCTTTAGTATGTATACGCAGTATTTT. This codes for CASSFSMYTQYF. The full variable domain, rest sourced from reference TRBV7-9 and TRBJ2-3, is DTGVSQNPRHKITKRGQNVTFRCDPISEHNRLYWYRQTLGQGPEFLTYFQNEAQLEKSRLLSDRFSAERPKGSFSTLEIQRTEQGDSAMYLCASSFSMYTQYFGPGTRLTVL.

This sequence joins TRBV5-1 and TRBJ2-7; D is ambiguous. The CDR3 is 12 residues long. The germline gives CDR1 SGHRS, CDR2 YFSETQ. V gave up 1 base and J gave up 5 bases, with 7 bases separating them. As DNA, the CDR3 is TGCGCCAGCAGCTTGTCGTTAGACGAGCAGTACTTC. Translating gives CASSLSLDEQYF.

The V and J genes are TRBV18 and TRBJ1-1, with D possibly TRBD1 on 6 matching bases. The CDR3 has 13 amino acids. The germline V gene has CDR1 KGHSH and CDR2 LQKENI. The V end was cut by 6 bases, the J end by 4 bases, with 12 bases between. This CDR3 is CASSEQGRTEAFF. The DNA for the CDR3 is TGTGCCAGCTCGGAACAGGGACGCACTGAAGCTTTCTTT.